The clone carrying this T cell receptor beta chain was picked up a small number of times. Its antigen is still unknown. The data stem from a study of post-analysis software for immune sequencing data. Study-level background: As for disease course, relapsing-remitting, secondary progressive and progressive-relapsing multiple sclerosis were all included.

Study conclusions and caveats: There was significantly lower normalized Chao1 diversity in multiple sclerosis patients than in controls. Compared with controls, patients had more of 4 to 6 TRBV segments, including TRBV5-6, TRBV5-1 and TRBV20-1.

Sequencing libraries made from TCR beta cDNA carried unique molecular identifiers. Each batch of roughly 1 to 11 million T cells produced roughly 0.5 million cDNA molecules. Via MiXCR, TCRdb re-called the PCR reads, giving one row per CDR3 protein. The sample yields approximately 360,000 distinct CDR3 sequences, around 37% seen once. Germline V gene lookup returns CDR1 SGHTA and CDR2 FQGTGA. The CDR3 consists of 15 residues. J gave up 7 bases and V 0 bases, and 6 bases lay outside the gene matches. The V call is TRBV7-3, the J call TRBJ2-1; 7 nucleotides line up with TRBD2. The receptor comes from a girl aged 5-17 years with multiple sclerosis. Sample: blood. This chain's CDR3 is CASSLTQSSGNEQFF. The CDR3 coding sequence is TGTGCCAGCAGCTTAACGCAGTCTAGCGGAAATGAGCAGTTCTTC.